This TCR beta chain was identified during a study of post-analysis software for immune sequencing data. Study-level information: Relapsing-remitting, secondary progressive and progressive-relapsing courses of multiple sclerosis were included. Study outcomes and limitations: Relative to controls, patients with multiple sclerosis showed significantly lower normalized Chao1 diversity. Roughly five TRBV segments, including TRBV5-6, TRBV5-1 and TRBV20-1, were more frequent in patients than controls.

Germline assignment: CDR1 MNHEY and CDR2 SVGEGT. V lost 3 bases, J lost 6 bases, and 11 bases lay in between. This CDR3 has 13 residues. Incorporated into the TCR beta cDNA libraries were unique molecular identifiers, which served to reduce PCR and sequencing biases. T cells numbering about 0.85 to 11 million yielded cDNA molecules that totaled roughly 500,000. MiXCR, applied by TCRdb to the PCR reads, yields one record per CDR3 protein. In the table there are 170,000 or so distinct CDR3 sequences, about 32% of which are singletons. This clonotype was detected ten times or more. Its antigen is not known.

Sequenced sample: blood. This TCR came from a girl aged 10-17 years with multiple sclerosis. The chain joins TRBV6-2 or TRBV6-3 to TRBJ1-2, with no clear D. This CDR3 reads CASSYVRRDGYTF. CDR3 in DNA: TGTGCCAGCAGTTATGTCCGGAGGGATGGCTACACCTTC.